This TCR beta chain was recovered during a study of blood T cell repertoires in COVID-19. Across the study: The United States, Italy and Spain supplied acute and convalescent COVID-19 samples. In each case, the material was cDNA or gDNA derived from T cells, B-cell-depleted T cells, or PBMCs.

The CDR3 is 17 amino acids. Germline V gene sequence: CDR1 SEHNR, CDR2 FQNEAQ (reference sequence). Trimming stripped 6 bases from V and 3 bases from J, with 21 bases between. How the authors handled the data: Scientists estimated how many nucleated cells there were by amplifying reference gene primers. The table came from immunoSEQ multiplex PCR; TCRdb's copy has only in-frame clones and leaves some out. That table supplies the V and J calls and clone size; D and trimming were determined from the DNA. The sample holds over 120,000 clones; 60% to 85% are singletons and the top ten take about 1.9%. The genes are TRBV7-9 and TRBJ2-1; D possibly corresponds to TRBD1 (5 bases). Sequenced sample: peripheral blood. This TCR came from a woman aged 55-70 years with acute or convalescent COVID-19. The CDR3 sequence is CASRSSNRPLGYNEQFF. The CDR3 DNA follows: TGTGCCAGCAGATCCAGCAACAGGCCCCTGGGCTACAATGAGCAGTTCTTC.